A selection of T cell receptor beta chains follows, all from one sample in a study of tumor-infiltrating lymphocytes in primary liver carcinoma. MiXCR was run by TCRdb on the multiplex PCR reads, yielding one entry per CDR3 protein. There are about 200,000 distinct CDR3 sequences in the sample; roughly two thirds occur only once, and approximately 6.5% lies in the top ten. The sequenced material came from peripheral blood. These receptors were collected from a woman aged 55-69 years with primary liver carcinoma and hepatitis B virus infection. Each CDR3 is given with its conserved first and last residue. D genes are given only for firm matches. Clone size, where shown, is once, few, many, or a class for clones that have expanded.

size: .
length: 14
J: TRBJ1-6
D: TRBD1
V: TRBV2
DNA: TGTGTCAGCAGTGAAGGCAGGGGGCCTTCACCCCTCCACTTT
CDR3: CVSSEGRGPSPLHF

size: .
length: 14
J: TRBJ2-1
D: TRBD2
V: TRBV7-3
DNA: TGTGCCAGCAGCTCCGGGACTAGGTACAATGAGCAGTTCTTC
CDR3: CASSSGTRYNEQFF

size: .
length: 15
J: TRBJ2-2
D: TRBD1
V: TRBV5-1
DNA: TGCGCCAGCAGCCCACTAAAACAGGGGAGCGGGGAGCTGTTTTTT
CDR3: CASSPLKQGSGELFF

size: .
length: 13
J: TRBJ2-1
D: .
V: TRBV11-2
DNA: TGTGCCAGCAGCTTAAGACTGAACAATGAGCAGTCCTTC
CDR3: CASSLRLNNEQSF

size: .
length: 17
J: TRBJ2-1
D: .
V: TRBV5-1
DNA: TGCGCCATCAGCCAACTCTCGACGACTAGCTCCTACAATGAGCAGTTCTTC
CDR3: CAISQLSTTSSYNEQFF

size: .
length: 14
J: TRBJ2-1
D: .
V: TRBV11-3
DNA: TGTGCCAGCAGCTTAGGACGGGAGAAAAATGAGCAGTTCTTC
CDR3: CASSLGREKNEQFF

size: .
length: 13
J: TRBJ1-1
D: .
V: TRBV5-1
DNA: TGCGCCAGCAGCTCCGAATCGGGCTTCGGAGCTTTCTTT
CDR3: CASSSESGFGAFF

size: .
length: 13
J: TRBJ2-3
D: .
V: TRBV5-4
DNA: TGTGCCAGCAGCTTGTGGGCTGCGGATACGCAGTATTTT
CDR3: CASSLWAADTQYF

size: .
length: 15
J: TRBJ2-5
D: .
V: TRBV7-2
DNA: TGTGTCGGCAGCTCCCAGGGACTTCCCCAAGAGACCCAGTACTTC
CDR3: CVGSSQGLPQETQYF

size: many
length: 15
J: TRBJ1-5
D: .
V: TRBV4-1
DNA: TGCGCCAGCAGCCATGGATCCTATAGCAATCAGCCCCAGCATTTT
CDR3: CASSHGSYSNQPQHF

size: .
length: 15
J: TRBJ2-1
D: .
V: TRBV11-2
DNA: TGTGCCAGCAACTCCTTGAGGCGGCGGTACCCTAAGCAGTTCTTC
CDR3: CASNSLRRRYPKQFF

size: .
length: 17
J: TRBJ2-2
D: TRBD2
V: TRBV24-1
DNA: TGTGCCACCAGTGATTTGATCGGGAGGGCCCTCGGCGGGGAGCTGTTTTTT
CDR3: CATSDLIGRALGGELFF

size: many
length: 17
J: TRBJ2-1
D: TRBD2
V: TRBV11-2
DNA: TGTGCCAGCAGCTTCCTGCTAACTAGCGGGAGCGACAATGAGCAGTTCTTC
CDR3: CASSFLLTSGSDNEQFF

size: .
length: 15
J: TRBJ2-1
D: TRBD2
V: TRBV28
DNA: TGTGCCAGCAGTTTGGAGACTAGCGGGAGGGATGAGCAGTTCTTC
CDR3: CASSLETSGRDEQFF

size: .
length: 17
J: TRBJ1-3
D: .
V: TRBV6-1
DNA: TGTGCCAGCAGTGAATGGTGTGCGAAGAGGTCGGGAAATACCATATATTTT
CDR3: CASSEWCAKRSGNTIYF

size: .
length: 13
J: TRBJ1-1
D: .
V: TRBV5-1
DNA: TGCGCCAGCAGCCGAGAAGGTTACACTGAAGCTTTCTTT
CDR3: CASSREGYTEAFF

size: large
length: 16
J: TRBJ2-1
D: TRBD2
V: TRBV11-2
DNA: TGTGCCAGCAGCTTAGGTTTTCTAGCGGACTACAATGAGCAGTTCTTC
CDR3: CASSLGFLADYNEQFF

size: .
length: 15
J: TRBJ2-1
D: TRBD1
V: TRBV12-3/TRBV12-4
DNA: TGTGTCAGCAGCCAGGGACAGAGTCGGTTATATGAGCAGTTCTTC
CDR3: CVSSQGQSRLYEQFF

size: .
length: 21
J: TRBJ2-5
D: TRBD2
V: TRBV28
DNA: TGTGCCAGCAGTTTCCCCCAGGGACTAGCGGGAGGCCCAACCACCCAAGAGACCCAGTACTTC
CDR3: CASSFPQGLAGGPTTQETQYF

size: .
length: 14
J: TRBJ2-1
D: TRBD1
V: TRBV12-3/TRBV12-4
DNA: TGTGCCAGCAGTTCCTCGGACAGGGACAATGCGCAGTTCTTC
CDR3: CASSSSDRDNAQFF

size: .
length: 17
J: TRBJ2-1
D: TRBD2
V: TRBV16
DNA: TGTGCCAGCAGCCAATATTTCACTAGCGGGAGTTCGAATGAGCAGTTCTTC
CDR3: CASSQYFTSGSSNEQFF

size: once
length: 17
J: TRBJ2-2
D: TRBD2
V: TRBV5-1
DNA: TGCGCCAGCAGTTATTCCGGGACTAGCGAGACAACCGGGGAGCTGTTTTTT
CDR3: CASSYSGTSETTGELFF

size: once
length: 14
J: TRBJ2-1
D: .
V: TRBV11-2
DNA: TGTGCCAGCAGCTTAGGGGCAGGGCCCAATGAGCAGTTCTTC
CDR3: CASSLGAGPNEQFF

size: .
length: 14
J: TRBJ1-2
D: .
V: TRBV11-2
DNA: TGTGCCAGCAGCTTATGTGGGAGGGGCTATGGGTACACCTTC
CDR3: CASSLCGRGYGYTF

size: .
length: 15
J: TRBJ1-3
D: .
V: TRBV18
DNA: TGTGCCAGCTCACCGTCGGCTACCTCTGGAAACACCATATATTTT
CDR3: CASSPSATSGNTIYF

size: .
length: 17
J: TRBJ2-3
D: TRBD1
V: TRBV5-1
DNA: TGCGCCAGCAGCTTGTTTTCCCGACAGGGGCTCACAGATACGCAGTATTTT
CDR3: CASSLFSRQGLTDTQYF

size: once
length: 18
J: TRBJ2-1
D: TRBD2
V: TRBV11-1
DNA: TGTGCCAAGACATTCCGGGTTTGCGGGAGGGCTCATAGGGATGAGCAGTTCTTC
CDR3: CAKTFRVCGRAHRDEQFF

size: .
length: 14
J: TRBJ1-1
D: TRBD1
V: TRBV10-3
DNA: TGTGCCATCAGTGTCTCAGGGGGACATACTGAAGCTTTCTTT
CDR3: CAISVSGGHTEAFF

size: .
length: 15
J: TRBJ2-7
D: .
V: TRBV9
DNA: TGTGCCAGCAGCGTAGAGCCCTTGTCCGGCTACGAGCAGTACTTC
CDR3: CASSVEPLSGYEQYF

size: .
length: 16
J: TRBJ2-1
D: TRBD1
V: TRBV11-1
DNA: TGTGCCAGCAACAACCGAGGACAGGGGGGAGCCAATGACCAGTTCTTC
CDR3: CASNNRGQGGANDQFF

size: .
length: 15
J: TRBJ2-7
D: .
V: TRBV11-3
DNA: TGTGCCAGTAGCATAGGAGGGACTGGAGCCTACGAGCAGTACTTC
CDR3: CASSIGGTGAYEQYF

size: once
length: 15
J: TRBJ2-1
D: .
V: TRBV7-9
DNA: TGTGCCAGCAGCCCAATATCGGACTCCTACAATGAGCAGTTCTTC
CDR3: CASSPISDSYNEQFF

size: .
length: 15
J: TRBJ2-2
D: TRBD2
V: TRBV10-3
DNA: TGTGCCACTCCCGGGACTAGTGGGAGCAGCGGGGAGCTGTCTTTT
CDR3: CATPGTSGSSGELSF

size: .
length: 16
J: TRBJ2-6
D: TRBD1
V: TRBV28
DNA: TGTGCCAGCAGTTTTGAGACAGGGGAGTCGTATCGCGTCCTGACTTTC
CDR3: CASSFETGESYRVLTF

size: .
length: 15
J: TRBJ2-2
D: .
V: TRBV7-3
DNA: TGTGCCAGCAGCCCAGGGTCAGGGAACACCGGGGAGCTGTTTTTT
CDR3: CASSPGSGNTGELFF

size: many
length: 14
J: TRBJ1-1
D: TRBD1
V: TRBV12-3/TRBV12-4
DNA: TGTGCCAGCAGACAGGGGGCGGGTGACACTGAAGCTTTCTTT
CDR3: CASRQGAGDTEAFF

size: .
length: 15
J: TRBJ2-3
D: TRBD1
V: TRBV11-2
DNA: TGTGCCAGCAGCCCGGGACAGGGTTATACAGATACGCAGTATTTT
CDR3: CASSPGQGYTDTQYF

size: .
length: 17
J: TRBJ2-1
D: TRBD2
V: TRBV5-1
DNA: TGCGCCAGCAGCTCAGGACTAGCGGGAGCCCGGCCTGTTGAGCAGTTCTTC
CDR3: CASSSGLAGARPVEQFF

size: .
length: 13
J: TRBJ2-4
D: .
V: TRBV12-3/TRBV12-4
DNA: TGTGCCAACAATTTCGGGGACGCCGGCATTCAGTACTTC
CDR3: CANNFGDAGIQYF

size: .
length: 11
J: TRBJ2-5
D: .
V: TRBV11-3
DNA: TGTGCCAGCAGCCCCCAAGAGAACCAGTACTTC
CDR3: CASSPQENQYF

size: few
length: 14
J: TRBJ1-2
D: .
V: TRBV5-1
DNA: TGCGCCAGCAGTCCGGACAGTCTGAACTATGGCTACACCTTC
CDR3: CASSPDSLNYGYTF

size: once
length: 15
J: TRBJ1-6
D: .
V: TRBV4-1
DNA: TGCGCCAGCAGCCAAGCCTTGGGGAAGATTTCACCCCTCCACTTT
CDR3: CASSQALGKISPLHF

size: .
length: 13
J: TRBJ2-3
D: .
V: TRBV6-5
DNA: TGTGCCAGCAGTTACGATAGCACAGGCACGCAGTATTTT
CDR3: CASSYDSTGTQYF

size: many
length: 15
J: TRBJ2-5
D: TRBD2
V: TRBV12-3/TRBV12-4
DNA: TGTGCCAGCGCCCCCGGGACTAGGGGGAAGGGGACCCAGTACTTC
CDR3: CASAPGTRGKGTQYF

size: .
length: 15
J: TRBJ2-1
D: TRBD1
V: TRBV5-1
DNA: TGCGCCAGCAGCTTGGGGACAGGGGCGAGCAATGAGCAGTTCTTC
CDR3: CASSLGTGASNEQFF

size: .
length: 14
J: TRBJ1-1
D: .
V: TRBV11-1
DNA: TGTGCCAGCAGCTTAGGGGCGTCGAACAATGGAGCTTTCTTT
CDR3: CASSLGASNNGAFF

size: .
length: 14
J: TRBJ2-1
D: .
V: TRBV11-1
DNA: TGTGCCAGCAGCCCCGACCACGGGAACAATGAGCACTTCTTC
CDR3: CASSPDHGNNEHFF

size: .
length: 15
J: TRBJ2-7
D: TRBD2
V: TRBV11-2
DNA: TGTGCCAGCGGCGAGACGGGGACTAGCGGCTACGAGCAGTACTTC
CDR3: CASGETGTSGYEQYF

size: .
length: 14
J: TRBJ1-5
D: TRBD1
V: TRBV6-6
DNA: TGTGCCAGCAGTTCACAGGGGGCTTATCAGCCCCAGCATTTC
CDR3: CASSSQGAYQPQHF

size: .
length: 13
J: TRBJ1-2
D: TRBD1
V: TRBV11-2
DNA: TGTGCCAGCAGCATGTCAGGGGGGTATTGCTACACCTTC
CDR3: CASSMSGGYCYTF

size: .
length: 16
J: TRBJ2-2
D: TRBD2
V: TRBV12-3/TRBV12-4
DNA: TGTGGCAGCACCATGAGACTAGCGGGAGGGACCGGGGAGCTGTTTTTT
CDR3: CGSTMRLAGGTGELFF

size: .
length: 13
J: TRBJ1-2
D: .
V: TRBV11-2
DNA: TGTGCCAGCAGCACCGACATAGGCTGGGGCTACGCCTTC
CDR3: CASSTDIGWGYAF

size: .
length: 15
J: TRBJ2-7
D: .
V: TRBV4-1
DNA: TGCGCCAGCAACCAAGCGAGACTACCGGCCTACGAGCAGTACTTC
CDR3: CASNQARLPAYEQYF

size: .
length: 14
J: TRBJ2-4
D: .
V: TRBV30
DNA: TGTGCCTGGAAGGGGTCAGGGGCCAAAAACATTCAGTACTTC
CDR3: CAWKGSGAKNIQYF

size: .
length: 14
J: TRBJ2-7
D: .
V: TRBV6-2/TRBV6-3
DNA: TGTGCCAGCAGTTACGGGCCCCCGATGGTCGAGCAATACTTC
CDR3: CASSYGPPMVEQYF

size: many
length: 15
J: TRBJ2-7
D: .
V: TRBV12-3/TRBV12-4
DNA: TGTGCCAGCAGCCAAACCCCCGCTGGCTCCTACGAGCAGTACTTC
CDR3: CASSQTPAGSYEQYF

size: .
length: 16
J: TRBJ2-1
D: TRBD2
V: TRBV11-2
DNA: TGTCCCGGCAGCTTCTCTAGGGGACTAGTGGGAAATGAGCAGTTCTTC
CDR3: CPGSFSRGLVGNEQFF

size: many
length: 13
J: TRBJ2-7
D: .
V: TRBV4-1
DNA: TGCGCCAGCAGCCAAGATGTGTTTCCCGAGCAGTACTTC
CDR3: CASSQDVFPEQYF

size: many
length: 15
J: TRBJ2-7
D: .
V: TRBV5-4
DNA: TGTGCCAGCAGCTTTCGCACCGGTGCCGATGTTCGGCAGTACTTC
CDR3: CASSFRTGADVRQYF

size: .
length: 14
J: TRBJ1-2
D: .
V: TRBV11-2
DNA: TGTGTCAGCAGTTTATATCGTGGGGCGGCGGGTTACACCTTC
CDR3: CVSSLYRGAAGYTF